The 28 T cell receptor beta chains below were found in one sample sequenced in a study of T cell responses to AZD1222 COVID-19 vaccine. Only in-frame clones appear in the TCRdb table, and some are missing; sequencing was by immunoSEQ multiplex PCR. The sample consists of around 80,000 clones, more than 90% of them appearing once. Sequenced here: peripheral blood, sampled 28 days after the second AZD1222 dose. The source is an adult who received the AZD1222 COVID-19 vaccine.

This chain uses TRBV7-9 with TRBJ2-7; 7 bases agree with TRBD1. The ends lost 4 bases at V and 0 bases at J; junction bases unmatched: 6. The V gene's germline CDR1 is SEHNR and CDR2 FQNEAQ (reference sequence). The CDR3 covers 15 residues. CDR3 amino acids: CASSSEDRLSYEQYF. CDR3 DNA sequence: TGTGCCAGCAGCTCCGAGGACAGGCTCTCCTACGAGCAGTACTTC.

This rearrangement joins TRBV6-5 to TRBJ2-7, with D perhaps matching TRBD1 (6 bases). The CDR3 extends over 13 amino acids. The germline CDR1 and CDR2 sequences are MNHEY and SVGAGI. Trimming took off 6 bases at V and 4 bases at J, with 13 bases between the two ends. CDR3 protein: CASSPGHSYEQYF. The CDR3, as DNA: TGTGCCAGCAGCCCGGGACACTCTTACGAGCAGTACTTC.

V usage is TRBV9 and J usage is TRBJ2-5, with 7 positions matching TRBD1. The CDR3 has 14 amino acids. CDR1 is SGDLS and CDR2 is YYNGEE in the germline V gene. V trimming: 4 bases; J trimming: 1 base; junction bases outside the gene matches: 4. CDR3 DNA sequence: TGTGCCAGCAGCCTTCGGACAGGCCAAGAGACCCAGTACTTC. This encodes CASSLRTGQETQYF.

This clone appeared once. The V call is TRBV18, the J call TRBJ2-7, with D possibly being TRBD1 or TRBD2 (5 bases each). The CDR3 extends over 13 amino acids. Germline V lookup: CDR1 KGHSH, CDR2 LQKENI. Trimming stripped 6 bases from V and 3 bases from J, with 12 bases between. The CDR3 coding sequence is TGTGCCAGCTCCGCCGGGACGAACTACGAGCAGTACTTC. It yields the protein CASSAGTNYEQYF. The entire variable domain, with the rest obtained from reference TRBV18 and TRBJ2-7, is as follows: NAGVMQNPRHLVRRRGQEARLRCSPMKGHSHVYWYRQLPEEGLKFMVYLQKENIIDESGMPKERFSAEFPKEGPSILRIQQVVRGDSAAYFCASSAGTNYEQYFGPGTRLTVT.

The rearrangement joins TRBV20-1 to TRBJ1-3; D might be TRBD1 (5 bases). The CDR3 consists of 13 residues. Germline V gives CDR1 DFQATT, CDR2 SNEGSKA (reference sequence). The germline V and J ends were trimmed by 3 bases and 7 bases, with 13 bases remaining between them. CDR3 amino acids: CSASRGQFNTIYF. The DNA for the CDR3 is TGCAGTGCTAGTCGGGGCCAGTTTAACACCATATATTTT.

This clone was counted only a few times. The chain joins TRBV7-3 to TRBJ2-3; the D is unclear. Germline CDR1 SGHTA, CDR2 FQGTGA. The V end was cut by 2 bases, the J end by 1 base, with 22 bases between. The CDR3 covers 19 residues. CDR3 sequence: CASSLGYWGLQSGTDTQYF. CDR3 in DNA: TGTGCCAGCAGCTTAGGGTATTGGGGTCTACAGTCTGGCACAGATACGCAGTATTTT.

A single count supports this clone. This chain uses TRBV28 with TRBJ2-6, with D possibly matching TRBD2 (6 bases). V lost 7 bases and J 0 bases, leaving 22 bases between the germline ends. Germline CDR1 is MDHEN and CDR2 is SYDVKM. The CDR3 runs to 19 residues. CDR3 sequence reads: CASTPWRGSLSSGANVLTF. The CDR3 DNA reads as TGTGCCAGCACCCCCTGGCGGGGCTCCTTATCCTCTGGGGCCAACGTCCTGACTTTC.

This chain uses TRBV4-1 with TRBJ2-5; 10 bases fit TRBD1. J was trimmed by 7 bases and V by 0 bases; bases with no gene match: 8. The length of the CDR3 is 16 residues. Germline CDR1 reads MGHRA; CDR2 reads YSYEKL. The CDR3 coding sequence is TGCGCCAGCAGCCAAGACCGGGACAGGGGATGGGGGACCCAGTACTTC. Residues: CASSQDRDRGWGTQYF.

The J gene is TRBJ1-2, the V gene TRBV12-3 or TRBV12-4; D ambiguous. This CDR3 is built from 12 residues. With 0 bases removed from V and 8 bases from J, the gap between germline ends came to 7 bases. The CDR3 DNA reads as TGTGCCAGCAGTTTAGCGGTACAGGGCTACACCTTC. It yields the protein CASSLAVQGYTF.

The rearrangement joins TRBV5-6 to TRBJ2-1; D is perhaps TRBD2 (5 bases). Germline lookup yields CDR1 SGHDT and CDR2 YYEEEE. CDR3 size: 14 residues. V was clipped by 0 bases and J by 5 bases, with 9 bases between them. The CDR3 nucleotides are TGTGCCAGCAGCTTGGGCGGGCCAAACAATGAGCAGTTCTTC. Amino acids: CASSLGGPNNEQFF.

This clone was found a few times. The V and J genes are TRBV2 and TRBJ2-7, with 8 bases matching TRBD1. The length of the CDR3 is 14 residues. Germline CDR1 is SNHLY and CDR2 is FYNNEI. The junction had 4 bases not matched to a gene; V was cut back by 2 bases and J by 4 bases. This chain's CDR3 is CASSEQGAMYEQYF. DNA of the CDR3: TGTGCCAGCAGTGAACAGGGGGCTATGTACGAGCAGTACTTC.

The V gene is TRBV18, the J gene TRBJ2-7; possible D gene TRBD2, 6 bases. V shed 1 base and J shed 2 bases, with 15 bases lying between them. CDR1 and CDR2 (germline): KGHSH, LQKENI. This CDR3 spans 16 amino acids. The DNA of the CDR3 is TGTGCCAGCTCACCACTCCCCGGGAGTATCACCTACGAGCAGTACTTC. Protein: CASSPLPGSITYEQYF.

The chain carries TRBV7-2 and TRBJ1-5, with D unclear. V was shortened by 6 bases and J by 6 bases, with 15 bases between the two germline ends. The germline CDR1 and CDR2 sequences are SGHTA and FQGNSA. The CDR3 contains 14 residues. The chain's CDR3 is CASSYGPLAQPQHF. As DNA, the CDR3 is TGTGCCAGCAGTTACGGGCCCCTCGCTCAGCCCCAGCATTTT. Drawing the rest from reference TRBV7-2 and TRBJ1-5, the complete variable domain is GAGVSQSPSNKVTEKGKDVELRCDPISGHTALYWYRQSLGQGLEFLIYFQGNSAPDKSGLPSDRFSAERTGGSVSTLTIQRTQQEDSAVYLCASSYGPLAQPQHFGDGTRLSIL.

The chain couples TRBV7-2 to TRBJ2-7; TRBD1 matches 7 bases. The junction had 6 bases not matched to a gene; V was cut back by 4 bases and J by 0 bases. Per the germline V gene, CDR1 is SGHTA and CDR2 is FQGNSA. There are 15 residues in the CDR3. For the CDR3, the DNA is TGTGCCAGCAGCTGGTACAGGGGTAGCTCCTACGAGCAGTACTTC. Translation gives CASSWYRGSSYEQYF.

In this sample, this clone turned up once. The V call is TRBV18, the J call TRBJ1-5, with 9 nucleotides matching TRBD1. Germline V gene sequence: CDR1 KGHSH, CDR2 LQKENI. V was clipped by 0 bases and J by 6 bases; unmatched bases: 6. The CDR3 extends over 16 amino acids. CDR3 in amino acids: CASSPPNRGPGQPQHF. The CDR3 nucleotides are TGTGCCAGCTCACCACCGAACAGGGGGCCAGGTCAGCCCCAGCATTTT.

This chain uses TRBV5-4 with TRBJ2-4; D not certain. This CDR3 comprises 13 residues. Between the trimmed V and J ends, which lost 1 base and 6 bases, there was a span of 8 bases. CDR1 SGHNT and CDR2 YYREEE come from the germline V gene (reference sequence). The CDR3 here is CASSLNHGNIQYF. The CDR3, as DNA: TGTGCCAGCAGCTTGAACCACGGAAACATTCAGTACTTC.

The V call is TRBV5-1, the J call TRBJ1-1, with TRBD1 matching over 9 bases. From germline, CDR1 is SGHRS and CDR2 YFSETQ. Germline trimming cut 1 base from V and 5 bases from J; bases unmatched to any gene: 3. The CDR3 has 14 amino acids. Here the CDR3 reads CASSLNRGQTEAFF. Written as DNA, the CDR3 is TGCGCCAGCAGCTTGAACAGGGGGCAGACTGAAGCTTTCTTT.

V is TRBV5-3 and J is TRBJ2-1, with D perhaps being TRBD1 or TRBD2 (6 bases each). TRBV5-3 is an ORF, with its function uncertain. This CDR3 comprises 14 residues. V was pared by 3 bases and J by 8 bases, with 15 bases between. The DNA of the CDR3 is TGTGCCAGAAGCTCCCGGGGGCCCCTGGATGAGCAGTTCTTC. Residues: CARSSRGPLDEQFF.

This rearrangement joins TRBV5-4 to TRBJ2-7, with TRBD2 identical over 10 bases. This CDR3 region has 15 residues. Germline CDR1 is SGHNT and CDR2 is YYREEE (reference sequence). J was trimmed by 6 bases and V by 0 bases; bases with no gene match: 6. In nucleotides, the CDR3 is TGTGCCAGCAGCTTGGATCTAGCGGGAGCCAGCGAGCAGTACTTC. As protein: CASSLDLAGASEQYF. The whole variable domain, filled in from reference TRBV5-4 and TRBJ2-7, reads ETGVTQSPTHLIKTRGQQVTLRCSSQSGHNTVSWYQQALGQGPQFIFQYYREEENGRGNFPPRFSGLQFPNYSSELNVNALELDDSALYLCASSLDLAGASEQYFGPGTRLTVT.

The V and J genes are TRBV30 and TRBJ1-1; D gene ambiguous. CDR3 length: 11 amino acids. Per the germline V gene, CDR1 is GTSNPN and CDR2 is SVGIG (reference sequence). Trimming cost V 5 bases and J 6 bases, with 10 bases left between them. The CDR3 coding sequence is TGTGCCTGGGGGAATGGGGCTGAAGCTTTCTTT. It is translated as CAWGNGAEAFF.

This chain uses TRBV7-9 with TRBJ2-1, with unresolved D. The CDR3 totals 13 residues. Germline CDR1 and CDR2: SEHNR and FQNEAQ (reference sequence). V shed 5 bases and J shed 3 bases, with 8 bases lying between them. The CDR3 spells CASSQFLYNEQFF. DNA of the CDR3: TGTGCCAGCAGCCAGTTCCTCTACAATGAGCAGTTCTTC.

The V call is TRBV7-2, the J call TRBJ1-1; D unclear. The germline V and J ends were trimmed by 1 base and 0 bases, with 3 bases remaining between them. The CDR3 runs to 13 residues. Germline-derived CDR1 and CDR2 are SGHTA and FQGNSA. The CDR3 loop is CASSLELNTEAFF. The CDR3 DNA reads as TGTGCCAGCAGCTTAGAGTTGAACACTGAAGCTTTCTTT.

The gene calls are TRBV6-5 and TRBJ1-2, with D perhaps matching TRBD1 (6 bases). This CDR3 is built from 15 residues. V was shortened by 0 bases and J by 2 bases, with 10 bases between the two germline ends. Germline V gene data show CDR1 as MNHEY and CDR2 as SVGAGI. CDR3 sequence: CASSYSRQGNYGYTF. CDR3 nucleotides: TGTGCCAGCAGTTACTCGAGGCAGGGGAACTATGGCTACACCTTC.

The V gene is TRBV27, the J gene TRBJ2-7; 11 bases map to TRBD2. V lost 5 bases, J lost 4 bases, and 4 bases stayed unmatched. The CDR3 has 14 amino acids. Germline CDR1 reads MNHEY; CDR2 reads SMNVEV (reference sequence). CDR3 protein: CASSTSGSGYEQYF. CDR3 DNA sequence: TGTGCCAGCAGTACTAGCGGGAGCGGGTACGAGCAGTACTTC.

The chain employs TRBV10-3 and TRBJ1-2; D not certain. The V gene's germline CDR1 is ENHRY and CDR2 SYGVKD. V was pared by 0 bases and J by 3 bases, with 8 bases between. CDR3 length equals 14 residues. The CDR3 spells CAISESIGYYGYTF. DNA of the CDR3: TGTGCCATCAGTGAGTCGATCGGGTACTATGGCTACACCTTC.

The gene calls are TRBV28 and TRBJ2-3, with 10 bases matching TRBD2. V shed 6 bases and J 1 base; nucleotides not matched to a gene: 4. Germline CDR1 and CDR2: MDHEN and SYDVKM. The CDR3 extends over 15 amino acids. The CDR3 DNA is TGTGCCAGCAGGGTGCTAGCGGGAGGCACAGATACGCAGTATTTT. This codes for CASRVLAGGTDTQYF. The full variable domain, with the rest looked up from reference TRBV28 and TRBJ2-3, is DVKVTQSSRYLVKRTGEKVFLECVQDMDHENMFWYRQDPGLGLRLIYFSYDVKMKEKGDIPEGYSVSREKKERFSLILESASTNQTSMYLCASRVLAGGTDTQYFGPGTRLTVL.

The table lists this clone with a few counts. The chain has TRBV25-1 and TRBJ1-1; unclear D gene. Between the trimmed V and J ends, which lost 4 bases and 1 base, there was a span of 10 bases. CDR3 size: 14 residues. Germline CDR1 is MGHDK and CDR2 is SYGVNS. The CDR3 DNA is TGTGCCAGCAGTGCGAGGCAAACGAACACTGAAGCTTTCTTT. Its translation: CASSARQTNTEAFF.

This rearrangement joins TRBV4-2 to TRBJ1-2; tentatively, D is TRBD1 (5 bases). The CDR3 is made up of 14 amino acids. V was trimmed by 1 base and J by 2 bases, leaving 8 bases between them. The germline V gene encodes CDR1 LGHNA and CDR2 YNFKEQ. The CDR3 nucleotides are TGTGCCAGCAGCCAAGTTGAGGGGAACTATGGCTACACCTTC. Amino acid sequence: CASSQVEGNYGYTF.